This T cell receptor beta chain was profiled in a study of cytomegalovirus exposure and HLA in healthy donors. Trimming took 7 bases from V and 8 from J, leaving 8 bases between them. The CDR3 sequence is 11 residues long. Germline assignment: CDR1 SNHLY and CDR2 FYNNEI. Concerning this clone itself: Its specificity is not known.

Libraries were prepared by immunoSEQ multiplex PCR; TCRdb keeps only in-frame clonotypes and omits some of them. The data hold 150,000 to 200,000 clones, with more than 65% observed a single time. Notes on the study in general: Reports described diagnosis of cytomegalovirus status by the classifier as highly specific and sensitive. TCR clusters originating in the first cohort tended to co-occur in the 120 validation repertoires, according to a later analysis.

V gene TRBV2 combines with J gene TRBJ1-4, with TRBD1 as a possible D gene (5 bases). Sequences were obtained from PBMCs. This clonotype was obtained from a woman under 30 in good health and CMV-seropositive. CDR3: CASNAGEKLFF. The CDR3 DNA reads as TGTGCCAGCAATGCAGGGGAAAAACTGTTTTTT.